This T cell receptor (beta chain) was recorded in a study of PD-1 blockade in mismatch repair-deficient tumors. Study background: Patients had approximately 13 mismatch repair-deficient cancer types, all previously treated and progressing.

Method: immunoSEQ multiplex PCR; TCRdb's copy keeps in-frame clones and lacks some. This table has approximately 100,000 clones, over 75% appearing once. Mismatch repair deficiency was confirmed in all patients, by PCR or immunohistochemistry. This clone was seen only a few times. Antigen: not known. Study conclusions and caveats: Tumor-resident clones, often absent from pretreatment blood, expanded after pembrolizumab and then contracted.

Trimming took off 3 bases at V and 0 bases at J, with 15 bases between the two ends. CDR1 and CDR2 from the germline V gene are LNHDA and SQIVND (reference sequence). The CDR3 loop spans 16 amino acids. This specimen was peripheral blood, taken approximately 8 months after starting pembrolizumab. The genes are TRBV19 and TRBJ2-7, with D possibly TRBD2 on 5 matching bases. This TCR was recovered from an adult with mismatch repair-deficient cancer. The CDR3 spells CASSIPRSGNSYEQYF. The CDR3 region has the DNA TGTGCCAGTAGTATCCCCCGGAGCGGAAACTCCTACGAGCAGTACTTC.